These 18 T cell receptor beta chains were sequenced from one sample in a study of PD-L1 blockade in urothelial cancer. The time point denotes: pretreatment peripheral blood. TCRdb's copy holds only in-frame clones and misses some; the assay was immunoSEQ multiplex PCR. The sample shows 95,000 to 100,000 clones, about nine tenths of them seen only once. Source: PBMCs, taken around atezolizumab (anti-PD-L1) treatment. These receptors came from a man aged 60 to 75 with urothelial cancer.

This chain links TRBV6-5 with TRBJ1-1, with 7 positions matching TRBD1. Trimming took 6 bases from V and 4 from J; bases not matched to a gene: 8. The CDR3 covers 14 residues. Germline-derived CDR1 and CDR2 are MNHEY and SVGAGI. In DNA form, the CDR3 reads TGTGCCAGCAGCAGACAGGGCGGTATCACTGAAGCTTTCTTT. This encodes CASSRQGGITEAFF.

V usage is TRBV5-1 and J usage is TRBJ1-1; D is ambiguous. Trimming pared 5 bases from V and 0 bases from J, leaving 17 bases between. The CDR3 runs to 16 residues. Per germline, CDR1 SGHRS and CDR2 YFSETQ. The CDR3 nucleotides are TGCGCCAGCAGAAAGGATGGAGGGCTCATGAACACTGAAGCTTTCTTT. Protein sequence: CASRKDGGLMNTEAFF.

CDR3 region: CASSLNPPQGADGYTF. CDR3 DNA sequence: TGCGCCAGCAGCTTAAACCCCCCCCAGGGGGCCGATGGCTACACCTTC. The rearrangement uses TRBV5-1 and TRBJ1-2; 8 bases line up with TRBD1. The V segment lost 2 bases and the J segment 6 bases; nucleotides outside the gene matches: 12. The CDR3 sequence is 16 residues long. CDR1 and CDR2 from the germline V gene are SGHRS and YFSETQ.

The chain employs TRBV4-2 and TRBJ1-5; no firm D call. V was shortened by 4 bases and J by 4 bases, with 8 bases between the two germline ends. Germline CDR1 reads LGHNA; CDR2 reads YNFKEQ. The CDR3 extends over 13 amino acids. In DNA, the CDR3 is TGTGCCAGCAGCCCCTACCTTAATCAGCCCCAGCATTTT. This gives the protein CASSPYLNQPQHF.

CDR3 sequence reads: CASRDPGQGAQDYGYTF. The CDR3 DNA is TGTGCCAGCAGGGACCCGGGACAGGGGGCACAGGACTATGGCTACACCTTC. V is TRBV27 and J is TRBJ1-2; 12 bases agree with TRBD1. V gave up 6 bases and J gave up 3 bases; unmatched junction bases: 11. Germline V CDR1 and CDR2: MNHEY, SMNVEV (reference sequence). The CDR3 spans 17 residues.

This clone was counted a single time. The V call is TRBV5-1, the J call TRBJ2-5; perhaps TRBD2 as D (5 bases). Between the trimmed V and J ends, which lost 0 bases and 5 bases, there was a span of 11 bases. The CDR3 runs 14 residues. Germline CDR1 and CDR2: SGHRS and YFSETQ. CDR3 loop: CASSLVPRRETQYF. CDR3 in DNA: TGCGCCAGCAGCTTGGTTCCGCGGAGGGAGACCCAGTACTTC.

This clone has a single count. The J gene is TRBJ1-5, the V gene TRBV27, with D perhaps matching TRBD1 (5 bases). V lost 7 bases to trimming and J lost 6 bases, with 16 bases between them. CDR1 and CDR2 (germline): MNHEY, SMNVEV (reference sequence). The CDR3 is made up of 14 amino acids. CDR3 sequence reads: CASTGRGRGQPQHF. CDR3 nucleotides: TGTGCCAGCACAGGGCGCGGGCGGGGTCAGCCCCAGCATTTT.

This rearrangement joins TRBV2 to TRBJ2-1; 8 bases line up with TRBD2. This CDR3 contains 15 residues. Trimming at V came to 4 bases and at J to 4 bases, leaving 6 bases not matched to a gene. Per the germline V gene, CDR1 is SNHLY and CDR2 is FYNNEI. The CDR3 DNA reads as TGTGCCAGCAGTGTAATAGCGGGAAGTTACAATGAGCAGTTCTTC. Encoded protein: CASSVIAGSYNEQFF.

The genes are TRBV5-1 and TRBJ2-7; possible D gene TRBD1, 5 bases. V lost 0 bases, J lost 5 bases, and 12 bases lay in between. The CDR3 sequence is 14 residues long. The germline V gene has CDR1 SGHRS and CDR2 YFSETQ. In DNA, the CDR3 is TGCGCCAGCAGCTTGGTCCGGCTCAGGGACGAGCAGTACTTC. Its protein product is CASSLVRLRDEQYF.

This clone was observed a single time. This chain's CDR3 is CASRNGLAGTGELFF. CDR3 bases: TGTGCCAGCAGAAATGGACTAGCGGGAACCGGGGAGCTGTTTTTT. This chain uses TRBV28 with TRBJ2-2, with 12 bases lining up with TRBD2. V lost 6 bases to trimming and J lost 5 bases; unmatched junction nucleotides: 4. Per germline, CDR1 MDHEN and CDR2 SYDVKM. The CDR3 has 15 residues.

The V gene is TRBV7-8, the J gene TRBJ2-3; no clear D gene. Looked up from germline, CDR1 is SGHVS and CDR2 is FQNEAQ. V gave up 2 bases and J gave up 0 bases, with 6 bases separating them. There are 14 residues in the CDR3. The CDR3 DNA is TGTGCCAGCAGCTTAATGACTAGCACAGATACGCAGTATTTT. Amino acids: CASSLMTSTDTQYF.

The chain combines TRBV13 with TRBJ2-1, with D hard to call. Trimming removed 5 bases from V and 6 bases from J, with 17 bases in between. Germline values: CDR1 PRHDT, CDR2 FYEKMQ (reference sequence). The CDR3 is 15 residues long. CDR3 residues: CASSPRLSLRNEQFF. The CDR3 coding sequence is TGTGCCAGCAGCCCCCGACTCTCTCTGCGCAATGAGCAGTTCTTC.

This chain uses TRBV30 with TRBJ1-5, with a weak D call TRBD1 (5 bases). V lost 5 bases and J lost 2, with 10 bases in between. The CDR3 sequence is 13 residues long. Germline values: CDR1 GTSNPN, CDR2 SVGIG (reference sequence). The CDR3 nucleotides are TGTGCCTGGGGGGCCTTAGGCAATCAGCCCCAGCATTTT. This sequence encodes CAWGALGNQPQHF.

The rearrangement links TRBV6-1 to TRBJ2-5; 7 bases are a match to TRBD1. The J call may be incorrect, as the DNA end agrees better with TRBJ2-7. This CDR3 is 13 amino acids long. Germline loops: CDR1 MNHNS, CDR2 SASEGT. CDR3 region: CASRRTGTYEQYF. In DNA, the CDR3 is TGTGCCAGCAGGAGGACAGGAACCTACGAGCAGTACTTC.

The chain joins TRBV14 to TRBJ1-1; D is undetermined. Germline V lookup: CDR1 SGHDN, CDR2 FVKESK. CDR3 size: 13 residues. Trimming shortened V by 0 bases and J by 12 bases, and 14 bases separated the two germline ends. For the CDR3, the DNA is TGTGCCAGCAGCCAAGATTTTGCAGGCGCCCCTTTCTTT. It encodes CASSQDFAGAPFF.

The rearrangement joins TRBV11-2 to TRBJ1-4; a possible D gene is TRBD1 (5 bases). Germline loops: CDR1 SGHAT, CDR2 FQNNGV. The CDR3 runs 13 residues. Trimming removed 6 bases from V and 7 bases from J, with 12 bases in between. The CDR3 DNA is TGTGCCAGCAGTCGGGGGGTGGGTGAAAAACTGTTTTTT. It is translated as CASSRGVGEKLFF.

The J gene is TRBJ1-2, the V gene TRBV9; a weak D match, TRBD1 (6 bases). Trimming removed 4 bases from V and 8 bases from J, with 24 bases in between. The CDR3 contains 16 residues. Germline V gene data show CDR1 as SGDLS and CDR2 as YYNGEE. CDR3 sequence reads: CASSPRPGLPGGGYTF. The DNA of the CDR3 is TGTGCCAGCAGCCCAAGGCCGGGCCTCCCTGGGGGCGGCTACACCTTC.

The V call is TRBV28, the J call TRBJ2-1, with TRBD1 identical over 8 bases. Germline values: CDR1 MDHEN, CDR2 SYDVKM. Trimming took 6 bases from V and 3 from J; bases not matched to a gene: 4. The CDR3 extends over 14 amino acids. CDR3 region: CASRSGTGYNEQFF. As DNA, the CDR3 is TGTGCCAGCAGATCCGGGACAGGCTACAATGAGCAGTTCTTC.